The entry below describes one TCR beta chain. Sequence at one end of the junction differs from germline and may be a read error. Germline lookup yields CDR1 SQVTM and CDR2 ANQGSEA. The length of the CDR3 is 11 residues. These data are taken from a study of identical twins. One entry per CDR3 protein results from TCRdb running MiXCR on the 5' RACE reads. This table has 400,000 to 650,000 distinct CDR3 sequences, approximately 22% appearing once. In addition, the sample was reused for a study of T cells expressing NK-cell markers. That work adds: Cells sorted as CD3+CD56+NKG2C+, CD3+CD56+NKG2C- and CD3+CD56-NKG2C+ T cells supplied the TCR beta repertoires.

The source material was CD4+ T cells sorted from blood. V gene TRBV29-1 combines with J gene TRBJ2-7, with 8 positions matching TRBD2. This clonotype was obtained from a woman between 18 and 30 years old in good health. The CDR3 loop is CSVGGGGSVDF. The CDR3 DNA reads TGCAGCGTTGGGGGCGGGGGGTCGGTGGACTTC.